This is a list of T cell receptor beta chains from one sample in a study of T cells in Graves' hyperthyroidism and ophthalmopathy. One entry per CDR3 protein, called by TCRdb with MiXCR from the multiplex PCR reads. Among about 530,000 distinct CDR3 sequences listed, approximately 17% were seen once. The sample was blood. The receptors stem from a woman aged 18-29 years with Graves' ophthalmopathy. CDR3s leave out the opening cysteine and the closing phenylalanine or tryptophan.

TRBV19	TRBJ1-2	ASSTGQGDYGYT
TRBV28	TRBJ1-3	ASSRLATSGNTIY
TRBV28	TRBJ2-1	ASSLGGASGTNEQF
TRBV6-1	TRBJ2-7	ASSEAGRYEQY
TRBV20-1	TRBJ2-1	SAISSGSVVDEQF
TRBV9	TRBJ1-2	ASSVAPDANYGYT
TRBV7-3	TRBJ2-1	ASSLIGTGTNEQF
TRBV5-6	TRBJ1-3	ASSSGDRSGNTIY
TRBV19	TRBJ2-1	ASSPLSQLPSSYNEQF
TRBV19	TRBJ2-7	ASSEAGEQY
TRBV18	TRBJ1-6	ASSLKHGDSYNSPLH
TRBV20-1	TRBJ1-5	SVRQGGAYSNQPQH
TRBV30	TRBJ2-7	AWRGGTAYEQY
TRBV3-1	TRBJ2-1	ASGDRTAYNEQF
TRBV7-3	TRBJ1-1	ASSQGSSTEAF
TRBV7-9	TRBJ1-1	ASSLGRGPLNTEAF
TRBV20-1	TRBJ2-5	SATHNQETQY
TRBV5-6	TRBJ2-1	ASTPLGRNNEQF
TRBV28	TRBJ2-7	ASSPRTGREQY
TRBV2	TRBJ2-5	ASSEARGEVETQY
TRBV28	TRBJ2-2	ASSLSTGGSGGELF
TRBV12-3/TRBV12-4	TRBJ2-7	ASSPGAGPYEQY
TRBV20-1	TRBJ2-7	SATSGSTYEQY
TRBV15	TRBJ2-7	ATSRNRGYEQY
TRBV5-5	TRBJ2-2	ASSLELLANTGELF
TRBV13	TRBJ1-2	ASSNRGQVNYGYT
TRBV19	TRBJ1-3	ASSIKPGASGNTIY
TRBV7-8	TRBJ1-5	ASSFQVRPDQPQH
TRBV30	TRBJ2-1	AWSPGLAGVGEQF
TRBV27	TRBJ2-3	ASRLGQGGTDTQY
TRBV5-1	TRBJ1-4	ASSRSGSGAEEKLF
TRBV28	TRBJ1-5	ASRVRLSNQPQH
TRBV5-1	TRBJ2-5	ASSLLSGTDQETQY
TRBV2	TRBJ2-1	ASRPLGGVGNEQF
TRBV10-3	TRBJ1-2	AIRDGGYT